This T cell receptor (beta chain) was identified during a study of T cells after yellow fever vaccination. TCRdb fed the 5' RACE reads into MiXCR, producing one record per CDR3 protein. The sample has approximately 240,000 distinct CDR3 sequences, approximately 3.6% seen once. This clonotype occurred a few times. The CDR3 has 15 amino acids. The V and J genes are TRBV21-1 and TRBJ1-2; TRBD1, the table's D call, lacks a check against the DNA. TRBV21-1 is a pseudogene. Sequenced here: PBMCs, sampled 15 days after the yellow fever booster vaccination. The source is a man in his late teens or twenties who received the YFV17D yellow fever vaccine. DNA for the CDR3: TGTGCCAGCAGCAAAAGTGGTGGGGCGTCTTATGGCTACACCTTC. Amino acid sequence: CASSKSGGASYGYTF.